The present T cell receptor beta chain was sequenced within a study of shared clonotypes between healthy human individuals. Trimming took off 6 bases at V and 7 bases at J, with 15 bases between the two ends. The V gene's germline CDR1 is MDHEN and CDR2 SYDVKM. CDR3 size: 14 residues. As handled by the study authors: ImmunoSEQ output held junction-only sequences without quality scores, so filtering differed. Assay: immunoSEQ multiplex PCR; the TCRdb copy retains only in-frame clones and omits some. For V, J and clone size, that table is used; D and trimming come from the DNA. The table lists some 2,400,000 clones, approximately 94% of them singletons, with over 0.1% in the top ten.

The receptor was derived from a man between 18 and 35 years old in good health. Material for sequencing was naive CD4+ T cells sorted from blood. Subset reported: CD45RA+ positively selected. The chain carries TRBV28 and TRBJ1-4; weak D call: TRBD1 (5 bases). The CDR3 region has the DNA TGTGCCAGCAGCCCCCGGGACTTGGGTGAAAAACTGTTTTTT. Its protein product is CASSPRDLGEKLFF.